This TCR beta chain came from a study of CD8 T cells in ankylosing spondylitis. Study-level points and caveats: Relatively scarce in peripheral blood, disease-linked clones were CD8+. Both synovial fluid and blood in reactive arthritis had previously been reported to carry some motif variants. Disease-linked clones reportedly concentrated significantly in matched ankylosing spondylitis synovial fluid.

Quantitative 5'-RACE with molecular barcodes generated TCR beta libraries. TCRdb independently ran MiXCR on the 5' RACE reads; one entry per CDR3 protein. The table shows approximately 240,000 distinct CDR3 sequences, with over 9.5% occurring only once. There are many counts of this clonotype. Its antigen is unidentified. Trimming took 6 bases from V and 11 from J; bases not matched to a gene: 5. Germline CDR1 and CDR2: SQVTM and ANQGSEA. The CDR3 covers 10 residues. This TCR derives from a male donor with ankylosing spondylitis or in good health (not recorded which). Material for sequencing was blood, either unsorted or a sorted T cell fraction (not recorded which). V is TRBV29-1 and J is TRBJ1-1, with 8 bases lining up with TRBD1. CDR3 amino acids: CSVGQVGAFF. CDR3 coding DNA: TGCAGCGTGGGACAGGTAGGGGCTTTCTTT.